Described below is a single T cell receptor beta chain sequence and its context. The antigen is unknown. The sample is drawn from a study of cytomegalovirus exposure and HLA in healthy donors. Whole-study findings and limits: In a later analysis, at a false discovery rate of 0.05, roughly 17,000 TCR beta sequences matched HLA alleles.

13 Jbeta primers and 60 Vbeta primers were used for the PCR. The protocol was immunoSEQ multiplex PCR, while the TCRdb copy is restricted to in-frame clones and leaves out a portion. This sample has around 88,000 clones, with around four fifths found just once. V was pared by 2 bases and J by 5 bases, with 2 bases of the junction left unmatched. Germline V gene data show CDR1 as SGDLS and CDR2 as YYNGEE. The CDR3 runs to 15 residues. This receptor was identified in a man aged 45-65 years in good health and CMV-seropositive. Sequenced material: PBMCs. The chain recombines TRBV9 with TRBJ2-1; 12 bases fit TRBD2. The CDR3 DNA is TGTGCCAGCAGCGTGACTAGCGGGGGTCACAATGAGCAGTTCTTC. Translating gives CASSVTSGGHNEQFF.